This T cell receptor beta chain was sequenced for a study of cytomegalovirus exposure and HLA in healthy donors. In regard to this clone: Its antigen is unknown.

Notes on the study in general: Associated with cytomegalovirus, according to the listing, were some 150 TCR beta chains.

PCR primers comprised 60 Vbeta and 13 Jbeta primers. Only in-frame clones appear in the TCRdb table, and some are missing; sequencing was by immunoSEQ multiplex PCR. This table has 150,000 or so clones, 65% to 85% appearing once. This clonotype was sampled from a man aged 30 to 39 in good health and CMV-seronegative. Sequences were obtained from PBMCs.

CDR3 sequence (DNA): TGTGCCAGCAGCGTAGCGGGAACCAAACGCGACGGCTACACCTTC. It is translated as CASSVAGTKRDGYTF. V and J are TRBV9 and TRBJ1-2; the D is unclear. With 0 bases removed from V and 8 bases from J, the gap between germline ends came to 17 bases. This CDR3 spans 15 amino acids. CDR1 and CDR2 from the germline V gene are SGDLS and YYNGEE.